One and the same sample provided the 25 T cell receptor beta chains below, sequenced in a study of T cell repertoires in cytomegalovirus infection. TCRdb reanalysed the reads using MiXCR and keeps one entry per CDR3 protein. The table lists around 280,000 distinct CDR3 sequences, roughly an eighth of them singletons. Input material: PBMCs. These receptors were collected from a human donor in good health (CMV status not recorded). Some clones in this sample may be carry-over from other donors' samples.

The V gene is TRBV20-1, the J gene TRBJ2-7; 15 nucleotides match TRBD2. Germline V gene sequence: CDR1 DFQATT, CDR2 SNEGSKA (reference sequence). V gave up 3 bases and J gave up 5 bases; unmatched junction bases: 8. The CDR3 is 16 residues long. Here the CDR3 DNA reads TGCAGTGCTAGGGGGACTAGCGGGAGGAGGGCTGACGAGCAGTACTTC. This gives the protein CSARGTSGRRADEQYF.

The V call is TRBV14, the J call TRBJ2-5; 7 bases align to TRBD2. V shed 2 bases, J shed 3 bases, and the junction held 3 bases outside the gene matches. Germline V gene lookup returns CDR1 SGHDN and CDR2 FVKESK. The CDR3 sequence is 14 residues long. The CDR3 coding sequence is TGTGCCAGCAGCCAAAGACTAGCAGAAGAGACCCAGTACTTC. This translates into CASSQRLAEETQYF.

This clonotype was seen a few times. The V and J genes are TRBV7-6 and TRBJ1-1; D gene unclear. Trimming removed 3 bases from V and 1 base from J, with 9 bases in between. This CDR3 has 14 amino acids. The germline V gene has CDR1 SGHVS and CDR2 FNYEAQ. The CDR3 region is CASSLILANTEAFF. CDR3 nucleotides: TGTGCCAGCAGCTTGATTCTAGCGAACACTGAAGCTTTCTTT.

This clonotype was recorded at least ten times. The chain combines TRBV6-2 or TRBV6-3 with TRBJ2-1, with 15 bases matching TRBD2. Germline assignment: CDR1 MNHEY and CDR2 SVGEGT. The CDR3 is 17 amino acids. Trimming at V came to 5 bases and at J to 8 bases, leaving 10 bases not matched to a gene. CDR3 loop: CASSQRGLAGGRDEQFF. CDR3 nucleotide sequence: TGTGCCAGCAGTCAACGGGGACTAGCGGGGGGCCGCGATGAGCAGTTCTTC.

This clonotype has just a few counts. The genes are TRBV28 and TRBJ1-5; D might be TRBD1 (5 bases). Looked up from germline, CDR1 is MDHEN and CDR2 is SYDVKM. The CDR3 consists of 14 residues. V lost 2 bases to trimming and J lost 7 bases, with 12 bases between them. This chain's CDR3 is CASSLGQGQQPQHF. In DNA form, the CDR3 reads TGTGCCAGCAGTTTAGGGCAGGGTCAGCAGCCCCAGCATTTT.

In this sample, this clonotype turned up many times. The chain couples TRBV7-2 to TRBJ1-1; tentatively, D is TRBD1 (5 bases). CDR1 is SGHTA, CDR2 FQGNSA, per germline. The ends were cut back, 5 bases at V and 3 bases at J, with 13 bases in the middle. The CDR3 loop spans 14 amino acids. CDR3 in DNA: TGTGCCAGCAGCGTGGGACCCTCGGACACTGAAGCTTTCTTT. This codes for CASSVGPSDTEAFF.

This chain links TRBV27 with TRBJ2-7; D not certain. The CDR3 totals 14 residues. Germline CDR1 MNHEY, CDR2 SMNVEV (reference sequence). Trimming pared 1 base from V and 3 bases from J, leaving 10 bases between. DNA for the CDR3: TGTGCCAGCAGTTTATTTTGGTGGGACTACGAGCAGTACTTC. Amino acids: CASSLFWWDYEQYF.

The sample holds a few counts of this clonotype. V usage is TRBV12-3 or TRBV12-4 and J usage is TRBJ1-2; a weak D match, TRBD1 (5 bases). Trimming shortened V by 6 bases and J by 4 bases, and 9 bases separated the two germline ends. The CDR3 is 12 residues long. CDR3 DNA sequence: TGTGCCAGCAGAGGGGCCCTCTATGGCTACACCTTC. Protein: CASRGALYGYTF.

This clonotype appeared many times. The chain employs TRBV7-9 and TRBJ2-2, with D unresolved. The CDR3 runs to 15 residues. V lost 6 bases and J lost 2, with 13 bases in between. CDR1 and CDR2 from the germline V gene are SEHNR and FQNEAQ (reference sequence). CDR3 nucleotides: TGTGCCAGCAGTGCCAGGCCCTTCAACACCGGGGAGCTGTTTTTT. The encoded protein is CASSARPFNTGELFF.

This clonotype has a handful of counts. The chain carries TRBV10-3 and TRBJ2-6; D possibly corresponds to TRBD1 (6 bases). The CDR3 extends over 13 amino acids. Germline CDR1 reads ENHRY; CDR2 reads SYGVKD. Trimming removed 7 bases at V and 8 bases at J, with 12 bases between. The CDR3 DNA is TGTGCCATCAATAATCAGGGGTCCAACGTCCTGACTTTC. As protein: CAINNQGSNVLTF.

The genes are TRBV28 and TRBJ1-2; possible D gene TRBD1, 6 bases. Germline CDR1 is MDHEN and CDR2 is SYDVKM. CDR3 size: 14 residues. Trimming shortened V by 10 bases and J by 3 bases, and 18 bases separated the two germline ends. The CDR3 sequence is CATPGHPSDYGYTF. The CDR3, as DNA: TGTGCCACGCCGGGACATCCCTCGGACTATGGCTACACCTTC.

In its sample, this clonotype was seen a few times. The chain uses TRBV6-2 or TRBV6-3 and TRBJ1-2, with a possible D match to TRBD1 (6 bases). Germline CDR1 MNHEY, CDR2 SVGEGT. With 4 bases removed from V and 4 bases from J, the gap between germline ends came to 19 bases. The CDR3 has 16 amino acids. The CDR3 is CASSSTGAGSSYGYTF. The CDR3 bases are TGTGCCAGCAGTTCGACAGGAGCCGGCTCTTCCTATGGCTACACCTTC.

A few counts support this clonotype. CDR3 nucleotide sequence: TGTGCCAGTAGTATCCTTAGCGGGAGAGGGTCCGGGGAGCTGTTTTTT. This encodes CASSILSGRGSGELFF. The gene calls are TRBV19 and TRBJ2-2; 9 bases line up with TRBD2. Germline V lookup: CDR1 LNHDA, CDR2 SQIVND (reference sequence). CDR3 length: 16 amino acids. V was pared by 3 bases and J by 6 bases, with 8 bases of the junction left unmatched.

This clonotype was picked up many times. Here the CDR3 DNA reads TGTGCCAGCAGCTCCTTACAGGGCTCGGAGCAGTACTTC. It is translated as CASSSLQGSEQYF. This chain links TRBV7-3 with TRBJ2-7; a possible D gene is TRBD1 (6 bases). Trimming took 4 bases from V and 7 from J, leaving 14 bases between them. There are 13 residues in the CDR3. Germline CDR1 and CDR2: SGHTA and FQGTGA.

This clonotype occurred many times. The chain joins TRBV7-7 to TRBJ1-6; TRBD1 might be the D (5 bases). CDR1 SSHAT and CDR2 FNYEAQ come from the germline V gene (reference sequence). Trimming took 1 base from V and 9 from J, leaving 7 bases between them. This CDR3 comprises 13 residues. This chain's CDR3 is CASSLGQGSPLHF. DNA of the CDR3: TGTGCCAGCAGCTTAGGGCAGGGTTCACCCCTCCACTTT.

This clonotype was counted ten times or more. CDR3 loop: CASSLSLSRAATAKNIQYF. In DNA form, the CDR3 reads TGTGCCAGCAGCTTATCCCTAAGCCGAGCGGCCACAGCCAAAAACATTCAGTACTTC. This chain joins TRBV7-2 and TRBJ2-4, with D possibly being TRBD2 (5 bases). The V gene lost 2 bases and the J gene lost 0 bases, with 20 bases spanning the gap. The CDR3 length is 19 residues. The V gene's germline CDR1 is SGHTA and CDR2 FQGNSA.

V usage is TRBV7-8 and J usage is TRBJ2-7, with D unclear. CDR1 SGHVS and CDR2 FQNEAQ come from the germline V gene. There are 14 residues in the CDR3. V was clipped by 3 bases and J by 0 bases, with 9 bases between them. The DNA for the CDR3 is TGTGCCAGCAGCTTTTATTCGAGCTCCTACGAGCAGTACTTC. Protein product: CASSFYSSSYEQYF.

In regard to this clonotype: Sequence at one end of the junction differs from germline and may be a read error. This chain uses TRBV7-9 with TRBJ1-1; TRBD1 matches at 7 bases. Germline CDR1 is SEHNR and CDR2 is FQNEAQ (reference sequence). CDR3 length equals 16 residues. CDR3 in amino acids: CASSPYRGLANTEASF. As DNA, the CDR3 is TGTGCCAGCAGCCCTTACAGGGGTCTGGCGAACACTGAAGCTTCCTTT.

V is TRBV28 and J is TRBJ2-7; D may be TRBD1 or TRBD2 (5 bases each). Deletions cut 1 base from V and 7 bases from J, with 8 bases between. CDR3 length: 12 residues. CDR1 and CDR2 (germline): MDHEN, SYDVKM. CDR3 amino acids: CASSLSGSEQYF. DNA for the CDR3: TGTGCCAGCAGTTTATCAGGGAGTGAGCAGTACTTC.

This clonotype has just a few counts. The rearrangement joins TRBV4-1 to TRBJ1-4, with D possibly TRBD1 on 5 matching bases. CDR3 length: 13 amino acids. Germline V gene lookup returns CDR1 MGHRA and CDR2 YSYEKL. With 4 bases removed from V and 8 bases from J, the gap between germline ends came to 11 bases. The CDR3 nucleotides read TGCGCCAGCAGCCCCCTTTGGGGGGAAAAACTGTTTTTT. Protein product: CASSPLWGEKLFF.

Many counts were recorded for this clonotype. This chain links TRBV6-1 with TRBJ2-1; TRBD2 matches at 10 bases. The CDR3 extends over 14 amino acids. V was pared by 8 bases and J by 8 bases, with 9 bases of the junction left unmatched. CDR1 MNHNS and CDR2 SASEGT come from the germline V gene. DNA for the CDR3: TGTGCCAGCCCTCCGGGACTAGCGTGGGATGAGCAGTTCTTC. It encodes CASPPGLAWDEQFF.

This clonotype occurred many times. The chain recombines TRBV12-3 or TRBV12-4 with TRBJ2-3; TRBD1 is a possible D gene (6 bases). Deletions cut 6 bases from V and 4 bases from J, with 17 bases between. The CDR3 has 15 amino acids. CDR3 protein: CASSPGDGWADTQYF. CDR3 sequence (DNA): TGTGCCAGCAGCCCAGGGGACGGATGGGCAGATACGCAGTATTTT.

This clonotype came up many times. This chain connects TRBV12-3 or TRBV12-4 to TRBJ2-7; D tentatively reads TRBD1 or TRBD2 (5 bases each). The CDR3 covers 15 residues. The V gene lost 2 bases and the J gene lost 2 bases, with 13 bases spanning the gap. The chain's CDR3 is CASSLLRGRTYEQYF. In DNA, the CDR3 is TGTGCCAGCAGTTTACTGAGGGGCCGAACCTACGAGCAGTACTTC.

This clonotype was detected ten times or more. The gene calls are TRBV7-7 and TRBJ2-2; tentatively, D is TRBD1 (6 bases). With 5 bases removed from V and 5 bases from J, the gap between germline ends came to 18 bases. This CDR3 has 16 amino acids. Germline V gene data show CDR1 as SSHAT and CDR2 as FNYEAQ (reference sequence). Here the CDR3 reads CASSPLGARGTGELFF. CDR3 DNA: TGTGCCAGCAGCCCCCTGGGGGCCAGAGGGACCGGGGAGCTGTTTTTT. The entire variable domain, with the rest obtained from reference TRBV7-7 and TRBJ2-2, is as follows: GAGVSQSPRYKVTKRGQDVTLRCDPISSHATLYWYQQALGQGPEFLTYFNYEAQPDKSGLPSDRFSAERPEGSISTLTIQRTEQRDSAMYRCASSPLGARGTGELFFGEGSRLTVL.

This clonotype was seen a handful of times. The chain links TRBV10-1 to TRBJ2-3, with a possible D match to TRBD2 (7 bases). The CDR3 covers 15 residues. The ends were cut back, 5 bases at V and 5 bases at J, with 17 bases in the middle. Germline CDR1 is WNHNN and CDR2 is SYGVQD (reference sequence). In DNA form, the CDR3 reads TGCGCCAGCAGTAAGGCGCGGGGGCAGGGAGATACGCAGTATTTT. Translated, it gives CASSKARGQGDTQYF.